These 30 T cell receptor beta chains originate from one sample sequenced in a study of cytomegalovirus exposure and HLA in healthy donors. PCR used 60 Vbeta primers and 13 Jbeta primers. Data came from immunoSEQ multiplex PCR; TCRdb stores just in-frame clones and leaves some out. The sample comprises around 120,000 clones, 60% to 85% of which are singletons, and about 3.3% rests with the top ten. Material: PBMCs. Every receptor here comes from a woman in her thirties in good health and CMV-seropositive.

The chain is built from TRBV5-1 and TRBJ1-1; 9 bases match TRBD1. The germline V gene encodes CDR1 SGHRS and CDR2 YFSETQ. The CDR3 runs to 16 residues. Trimming took 6 bases from V and 0 from J; bases not matched to a gene: 9. In DNA, the CDR3 is TGCGCCAGCAAGTCTGGACAGGGGAATATGAACACTGAAGCTTTCTTT. It encodes CASKSGQGNMNTEAFF.

The chain links TRBV5-1 to TRBJ2-5; 11 bases match TRBD2. The junction had 15 bases not matched to a gene; V was cut back by 4 bases and J by 10 bases. The CDR3 spans 16 residues. Germline assignment: CDR1 SGHRS and CDR2 YFSETQ. This CDR3 reads CASSIPSGGTGEDQYF. For the CDR3, the DNA is TGCGCCAGCAGCATCCCTAGCGGGGGGACAGGAGAGGACCAGTACTTC. Full variable domain (missing parts from reference TRBV5-1 and TRBJ2-5): KAGVTQTPRYLIKTRGQQVTLSCSPISGHRSVSWYQQTPGQGLQFLFEYFSETQRNKGNFPGRFSGRQFSNSRSEMNVSTLELGDSALYLCASSIPSGGTGEDQYFGPGTRLLVL.

This rearrangement joins TRBV6-6 to TRBJ2-2, with D possibly being TRBD1 (6 bases). The germline V gene encodes CDR1 MNHNY and CDR2 SVGAGI (reference sequence). Trimming removed 6 bases at V and 1 base at J, with 12 bases between. CDR3 length equals 15 residues. The CDR3, as DNA: TGTGCCAGCAGACCTCCGGGACAGAACACCGGGGAGCTGTTTTTT. Translating gives CASRPPGQNTGELFF.

The rearrangement joins TRBV2 to TRBJ1-5; no firm D call. Trimming removed 4 bases from V and 1 base from J, with 8 bases in between. Per germline, CDR1 SNHLY and CDR2 FYNNEI. This CDR3 has 14 amino acids. The CDR3 DNA reads as TGTGCCAGCAGTGCCATCGGGAGCAATCAGCCCCAGCATTTT. It specifies CASSAIGSNQPQHF.

The chain joins TRBV11-2 to TRBJ1-4, with no clear D. This CDR3 comprises 14 residues. V shed 2 bases and J shed 0 bases, with 4 bases lying between them. Germline CDR1 reads SGHAT; CDR2 reads FQNNGV. For the CDR3, the DNA is TGTGCCAGCAGCTTACTTACAACTAATGAAAAACTGTTTTTT. It translates to CASSLLTTNEKLFF.

This clone came up a few times. The rearrangement links TRBV5-1 to TRBJ1-1; 9 bases match TRBD1. The V gene's germline CDR1 is SGHRS and CDR2 YFSETQ. The CDR3 spans 16 residues. With 2 bases clipped from V and 1 base from J, the junction kept 6 bases outside the gene matches. CDR3 nucleotide sequence: TGCGCCAGCAGCTTCACAGGGGGCGGCCCGAACACTGAAGCTTTCTTT. Its protein product is CASSFTGGGPNTEAFF.

Of note for this clone: The sample holds other DNA sequences that translate to the same CDR3. The chain is built from TRBV5-1 and TRBJ1-1; 7 bases are a match to TRBD1. V was clipped by 0 bases and J by 4 bases; unmatched bases: 6. The germline V gene encodes CDR1 SGHRS and CDR2 YFSETQ. The CDR3 is 15 residues long. CDR3 DNA sequence: TGCGCCAGCAGCTTGGCCCCAGGGGGGAGCACTGAAGCTTTCTTT. Its translation is CASSLAPGGSTEAFF.

CDR3 sequence reads: CASSTGTMDEQFF. The DNA of the CDR3 is TGTGCCAGCAGCACCGGGACTATGGATGAGCAGTTCTTC. This sequence joins TRBV7-7 and TRBJ2-1, with TRBD2 matching 7 bases. With V trimmed by 5 bases and J by 8 bases, 6 bases remained unmatched. The CDR3 consists of 13 residues. The germline CDR1 and CDR2 sequences are SSHAT and FNYEAQ (reference sequence).

The V gene is TRBV7-8, the J gene TRBJ2-5, with D possibly matching TRBD1 (7 bases). Germline V CDR1 and CDR2: SGHVS, FQNEAQ. The CDR3 sequence is 15 residues long. Trimming stripped 1 base from V and 5 bases from J, with 14 bases between. The CDR3 DNA reads as TGTGCCAGCAGCTTAGACAGGGGTCGGGGGGAGACCCAGTACTTC. Amino acids: CASSLDRGRGETQYF. Based on the CDR3 plus reference TRBV7-8 and TRBJ2-5, the full variable domain is GAGVSQSPRYKVAKRGQDVALRCDPISGHVSLFWYQQALGQGPEFLTYFQNEAQLDKSGLPSDRFFAERPEGSVSTLKIQRTQQEDSAVYLCASSLDRGRGETQYFGPGTRLLVL.

The chain employs TRBV4-2 and TRBJ1-1; weak D call: TRBD1 (5 bases). This CDR3 has 15 residues. Germline CDR1 LGHNA, CDR2 YNFKEQ. V lost 0 bases and J lost 2, with 10 bases in between. This chain's CDR3 is CASSQDPGLNTEAFF. DNA of the CDR3: TGTGCCAGCAGCCAAGATCCAGGGCTAAACACTGAAGCTTTCTTT.

V is TRBV6-1 and J is TRBJ2-7; 7 bases agree with TRBD2. With V trimmed by 8 bases and J by 7 bases, 8 bases remained unmatched. The CDR3 is made up of 12 amino acids. The V gene's germline CDR1 is MNHNS and CDR2 SASEGT. CDR3 DNA: TGTGCCAGCGGGGGTAGCGGGTGGGAGCAGTACTTC. It translates to CASGGSGWEQYF.

CDR3 sequence (DNA): TGTGCCAGCAGATCCACCGGGACAGGGAGTTCCTACGAGCAGTACTTC. Protein: CASRSTGTGSSYEQYF. The chain uses TRBV28 and TRBJ2-7; 9 nucleotides agree with TRBD1. The CDR3 spans 16 residues. The trim removed 6 bases at V and 1 base at J, leaving 10 bases unmatched. The V gene's germline CDR1 is MDHEN and CDR2 SYDVKM.

This clone occurred a few times. The chain joins TRBV28 to TRBJ2-1, with D tentatively TRBD2 (6 bases). V dropped 6 bases and J dropped 7 bases, with 13 bases sitting between them. The CDR3 length is 13 residues. CDR1 and CDR2 from the germline V gene are MDHEN and SYDVKM. CDR3 coding DNA: TGTGCCAGCAGCCGTCTAAGCGGGAATGAGCAGTTCTTC. Its protein is CASSRLSGNEQFF.

The V gene is TRBV5-1, the J gene TRBJ1-2; tentatively, D is TRBD1 (5 bases). Trimming stripped 0 bases from V and 9 bases from J, with 12 bases between. CDR3 length: 13 amino acids. The germline V gene has CDR1 SGHRS and CDR2 YFSETQ. DNA of the CDR3: TGCGCCAGCAGCTTGGATTACCGGGGGAGCTACACCTTC. Protein sequence: CASSLDYRGSYTF.

V usage is TRBV2 and J usage is TRBJ2-5; D is possibly TRBD2 (6 bases). The V gene lost 5 bases and the J gene lost 9 bases, with 16 bases spanning the gap. CDR1 SNHLY and CDR2 FYNNEI come from the germline V gene. There are 13 residues in the CDR3. The DNA of the CDR3 is TGTGCCAGCAGTCCCGGCCGTCCGGGGGCCCAGTACTTC. This translates into CASSPGRPGAQYF.

This sequence joins TRBV28 and TRBJ1-5, with a tentative D call TRBD1 (5 bases). Deletions cut 2 bases from V and 10 bases from J, with 18 bases between. This CDR3 is built from 15 residues. The germline V gene has CDR1 MDHEN and CDR2 SYDVKM. CDR3 sequence: CASSLGGAGFKPQHF. The CDR3 region has the DNA TGTGCCAGCAGTTTAGGTGGGGCTGGGTTTAAACCCCAGCATTTT.

The chain couples TRBV28 to TRBJ2-7; D may be TRBD2 (7 bases). V was trimmed by 4 bases and J by 3 bases, leaving 28 bases between them. CDR1 and CDR2 from the germline V gene are MDHEN and SYDVKM. The CDR3 runs 19 residues. The CDR3 nucleotides read TGTGCCAGCAGTTCCCGGAACCCTTCCGGAGCGGGACACCTCTACGAGCAGTACTTC. This codes for CASSSRNPSGAGHLYEQYF.

This clone was found a few times. The chain has TRBV4-3 and TRBJ2-5; D might be TRBD2 (5 bases). The germline gives CDR1 LGHNA, CDR2 YSLEER. The CDR3 loop spans 14 amino acids. The germline V and J ends were trimmed by 1 base and 4 bases, with 10 bases remaining between them. The CDR3 coding sequence is TGCGCCAGCAGCCAAGGATACGGACTAGAGACCCAGTACTTC. As protein: CASSQGYGLETQYF.

The CDR3 protein is CASSAPRGQIQETQYF. The DNA of the CDR3 is TGTGCCAGCAGCGCCCCTCGGGGACAGATACAAGAGACCCAGTACTTC. The chain has TRBV9 and TRBJ2-5; 7 nucleotides line up with TRBD1. V gave up 3 bases and J gave up 2 bases; unmatched junction bases: 10. There are 16 residues in the CDR3. The germline V gene has CDR1 SGDLS and CDR2 YYNGEE.

This chain uses TRBV6-1 with TRBJ1-5, with D possibly being TRBD1 (6 bases). Trimming removed 4 bases from V and 5 bases from J, with 9 bases in between. The germline V gene has CDR1 MNHNS and CDR2 SASEGT. This CDR3 is built from 13 residues. This CDR3 reads CASSVYRDQPQHF. The CDR3 nucleotides read TGTGCCAGCAGTGTCTACAGGGATCAGCCCCAGCATTTT.

The J gene is TRBJ1-6, the V gene TRBV7-2, with a tentative D call TRBD1 (5 bases). The CDR3 length is 17 residues. The germline V gene has CDR1 SGHTA and CDR2 FQGNSA. V shed 1 base and J shed 4 bases, with 14 bases lying between them. The CDR3 spells CASSLVAGLRYNSPLHF. CDR3 sequence (DNA): TGTGCCAGCAGCTTAGTTGCAGGGTTGAGGTATAATTCACCCCTCCACTTT.

This chain uses TRBV6-1 with TRBJ2-1, with 8 bases matching TRBD1. Germline V gives CDR1 MNHNS, CDR2 SASEGT. The CDR3 runs to 16 residues. After removal of 4 bases from V and 1 base from J, the junction contained 6 bases not matched to a gene. The CDR3 nucleotides are TGTGCCAGCAGTGCCTCAGGGGGCTTGTCCTACAATGAGCAGTTCTTC. It specifies CASSASGGLSYNEQFF.

The gene calls are TRBV5-1 and TRBJ2-5; tentative D call: TRBD1 (5 bases). CDR1 and CDR2 from the germline V gene are SGHRS and YFSETQ. The V gene lost 5 bases and the J gene lost 2 bases, with 13 bases spanning the gap. The CDR3 consists of 14 residues. The CDR3 nucleotides read TGCGCCAGCAGATACCACGACAGTCAAGAGACCCAGTACTTC. It codes for CASRYHDSQETQYF.

The V and J genes are TRBV9 and TRBJ2-3; D perhaps matches TRBD1 (5 bases). Trimming removed 2 bases at V and 1 base at J, with 14 bases between. Germline CDR1 and CDR2: SGDLS and YYNGEE. The CDR3 consists of 16 residues. This CDR3 reads CASSVSPQGGTDTQYF. The CDR3 DNA sequence: TGTGCCAGCAGCGTGTCCCCCCAGGGCGGCACAGATACGCAGTATTTT.

The V gene is TRBV18, the J gene TRBJ2-2, with TRBD1 matching over 7 bases. Germline CDR1 is KGHSH and CDR2 is LQKENI. The ends lost 4 bases at V and 6 bases at J; junction bases unmatched: 5. The CDR3 loop spans 14 amino acids. The CDR3 DNA reads TGTGCCAGCTCACTGGACAGGACGGCCGGGGAGCTGTTTTTT. As protein: CASSLDRTAGELFF.

This clone was recorded a few times. This rearrangement joins TRBV7-3 to TRBJ2-1; TRBD1 matches at 9 bases. Germline V gene lookup returns CDR1 SGHTA and CDR2 FQGTGA. This CDR3 has 15 amino acids. The V and J ends lost 4 bases and 1 base, in that order; junction bases with no gene match: 2. This chain's CDR3 is CASSSQGASYNEQFF. The CDR3 nucleotides are TGTGCCAGCAGCTCACAGGGGGCTTCCTACAATGAGCAGTTCTTC. Full variable domain (missing parts from reference TRBV7-3 and TRBJ2-1): GAGVSQTPSNKVTEKGKYVELRCDPISGHTALYWYRQSLGQGPEFLIYFQGTGAADDSGLPNDRFFAVRPEGSVSTLKIQRTERGDSAVYLCASSSQGASYNEQFFGPGTRLTVL.

This chain uses TRBV5-6 with TRBJ2-5; the match to TRBD1 covers 9 bases. The CDR3 covers 16 residues. Germline CDR1 is SGHDT and CDR2 is YYEEEE. Trimming cost V 2 bases and J 5 bases; bases outside gene matches: 10. CDR3 sequence reads: CASSFLRQGVGETQYF. CDR3 nucleotides: TGTGCCAGCAGCTTCCTCCGACAGGGGGTAGGGGAGACCCAGTACTTC.

This chain joins TRBV4-2 and TRBJ1-2; D is perhaps TRBD1 (5 bases). The CDR3 loop spans 16 amino acids. Per germline, CDR1 LGHNA and CDR2 YNFKEQ. V lost 0 bases, J lost 5 bases, and 16 bases lay in between. This chain's CDR3 is CASSQDFGGPLYGYTF. DNA of the CDR3: TGTGCCAGCAGCCAAGATTTCGGGGGACCGCTATATGGCTACACCTTC.

CDR3 loop: CASSVAGGPEKQFF. CDR3 nucleotide sequence: TGTGCCAGCAGTGTAGCGGGGGGGCCTGAGAAGCAGTTCTTC. The V call is TRBV28, the J call TRBJ2-1, with 11 positions matching TRBD2. The V and J ends lost 5 bases and 11 bases, in that order; junction bases with no gene match: 8. The CDR3 consists of 14 residues. Germline CDR1 is MDHEN and CDR2 is SYDVKM.

In regard to this clone: A read error may account for a junction end that differs from germline. The CDR3 DNA reads TGTGCCAGCAGCCAAGAGACATCGGGGAACATTGAAGCTTTCTTT. It specifies CASSQETSGNIEAFF. This sequence joins TRBV4-2 and TRBJ1-1; the D is unclear. There are 15 residues in the CDR3. Germline assignment: CDR1 LGHNA and CDR2 YNFKEQ.